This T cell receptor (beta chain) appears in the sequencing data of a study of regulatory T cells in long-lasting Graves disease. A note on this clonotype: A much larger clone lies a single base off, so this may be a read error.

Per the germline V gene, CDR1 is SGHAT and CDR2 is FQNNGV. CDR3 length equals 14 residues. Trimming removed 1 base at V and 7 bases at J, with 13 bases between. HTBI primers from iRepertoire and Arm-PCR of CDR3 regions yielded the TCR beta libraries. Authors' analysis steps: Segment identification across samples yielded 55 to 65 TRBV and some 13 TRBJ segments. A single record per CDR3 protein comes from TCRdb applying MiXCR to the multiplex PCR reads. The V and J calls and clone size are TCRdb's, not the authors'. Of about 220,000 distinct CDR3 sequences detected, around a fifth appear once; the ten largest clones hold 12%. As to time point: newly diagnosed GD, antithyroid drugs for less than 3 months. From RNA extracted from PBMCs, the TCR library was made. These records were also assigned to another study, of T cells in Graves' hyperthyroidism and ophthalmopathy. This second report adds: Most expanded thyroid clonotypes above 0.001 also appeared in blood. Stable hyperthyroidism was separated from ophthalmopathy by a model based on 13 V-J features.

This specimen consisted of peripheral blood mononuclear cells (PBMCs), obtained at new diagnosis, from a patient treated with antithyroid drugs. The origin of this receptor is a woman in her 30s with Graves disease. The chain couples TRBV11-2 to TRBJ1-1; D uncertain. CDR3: CASSLVTPWSEAFF. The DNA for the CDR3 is TGTGCCAGCAGCTTAGTGACTCCCTGGAGTGAAGCTTTCTTT. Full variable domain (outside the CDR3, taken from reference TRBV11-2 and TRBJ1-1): EAGVAQSPRYKIIEKRQSVAFWCNPISGHATLYWYQQILGQGPKLLIQFQNNGVVDDSQLPKDRFSAERLKGVDSTLKIQPAKLEDSAVYLCASSLVTPWSEAFFGQGTRLTVV.